These 20 T cell receptor beta chains were sequenced from one sample in a study of T cell changes during pregnancy in multiple sclerosis. Sequencing used immunoSEQ multiplex PCR; TCRdb keeps in-frame clones, though not all of them. The table includes about 39,000 clones, about 91% detected once. The material sequenced was CD4+ T cells from peripheral blood mononuclear cells, taken after pregnancy. The receptors were gathered from a female donor in good health, enrolled as a control in a pregnancy study.

Written as DNA, the CDR3 is TGCGCCAGCAGCATTAAAGGGGGCACGAACACTGAAGCTTTCTTT. This gives the protein CASSIKGGTNTEAFF. The chain links TRBV5-1 to TRBJ1-1, with TRBD1 identical over 7 bases. V lost 4 bases, J lost 1 base, and 7 bases stayed unmatched. CDR1 is SGHRS and CDR2 is YFSETQ in the germline V gene. The CDR3 has 15 amino acids. Full variable domain (rest looked up from reference TRBV5-1 and TRBJ1-1): KAGVTQTPRYLIKTRGQQVTLSCSPISGHRSVSWYQQTPGQGLQFLFEYFSETQRNKGNFPGRFSGRQFSNSRSEMNVSTLELGDSALYLCASSIKGGTNTEAFFGQGTRLTVV.

The chain uses TRBV27 and TRBJ1-3; a weak D match, TRBD1 (5 bases). CDR1 MNHEY and CDR2 SMNVEV come from the germline V gene (reference sequence). V was cut by 8 bases and J by 0 bases, with 20 bases left in between. The CDR3 totals 17 residues. The CDR3 DNA follows: TGTGCCAGCTCTTCAGGAGTAGGGGTTGGCTCTGGAAACACCATATATTTT. It codes for CASSSGVGVGSGNTIYF.

This rearrangement joins TRBV5-4 to TRBJ2-7; 8 nucleotides line up with TRBD1. The V and J ends lost 2 bases and 5 bases, in that order; junction bases with no gene match: 6. The CDR3 consists of 14 residues. From germline, CDR1 is SGHNT and CDR2 YYREEE (reference sequence). CDR3 sequence (DNA): TGTGCCAGCAGCTTCCGGGACAGGACGGACGAGCAGTACTTC. This sequence encodes CASSFRDRTDEQYF. The entire variable domain, with the rest obtained from reference TRBV5-4 and TRBJ2-7, is as follows: ETGVTQSPTHLIKTRGQQVTLRCSSQSGHNTVSWYQQALGQGPQFIFQYYREEENGRGNFPPRFSGLQFPNYSSELNVNALELDDSALYLCASSFRDRTDEQYFGPGTRLTVT.

This chain links TRBV5-1 with TRBJ1-1; 8 bases agree with TRBD1. V lost 1 base and J lost 0; bases outside the gene matches: 5. This CDR3 contains 16 residues. The V gene's germline CDR1 is SGHRS and CDR2 YFSETQ. The CDR3 DNA is TGCGCCAGCAGCTTGCGACAGGGGCCTTTGAACACTGAAGCTTTCTTT. This encodes CASSLRQGPLNTEAFF.

The rearrangement uses TRBV18 and TRBJ1-4; D may be TRBD1 (6 bases). Germline values: CDR1 KGHSH, CDR2 LQKENI. This CDR3 has 16 residues. Trimming removed 3 bases from V and 2 bases from J, with 13 bases in between. CDR3 DNA: TGTGCCAGCTCACCGACTGGGGGGGCGACTAATGAAAAACTGTTTTTT. Protein product: CASSPTGGATNEKLFF.

The chain combines TRBV6-1 with TRBJ1-4; D is unclear. The CDR3 extends over 18 amino acids. Germline CDR1 and CDR2: MNHNS and SASEGT. Trimming shortened V by 1 base and J by 0 bases, and 15 bases separated the two germline ends. The CDR3 reads CASSEGSVATPTNEKLFF. For the CDR3, the DNA is TGTGCCAGCAGTGAAGGTTCCGTAGCCACGCCAACTAATGAAAAACTGTTTTTT.

The chain links TRBV5-1 to TRBJ1-4, with 8 bases identical to TRBD1. The CDR3 consists of 15 residues. The V and J ends lost 4 bases and 6 bases, in that order; junction bases with no gene match: 8. In germline, CDR1 is SGHRS, CDR2 YFSETQ. In nucleotides, the CDR3 is TGCGCCAGCAGCCGGTCGGACAGGGTGGATGAAAAACTGTTTTTT. Its protein product is CASSRSDRVDEKLFF.

The V gene is TRBV6-1, the J gene TRBJ2-7; D unclear. The V gene's germline CDR1 is MNHNS and CDR2 SASEGT. Trimming shortened V by 4 bases and J by 5 bases, and 9 bases separated the two germline ends. The CDR3 spans 12 residues. The CDR3 protein is CASSVLLDEQYF. The DNA for the CDR3 is TGTGCCAGCAGTGTACTACTGGACGAGCAGTACTTC.

This chain connects TRBV7-2 to TRBJ2-2; the D is unclear. The CDR3 length is 13 residues. CDR1 SGHTA and CDR2 FQGNSA come from the germline V gene. Trimming left V 7 bases short and J 3 bases short, with 9 bases between. CDR3 bases: TGTGCCAGCAACTGGGCTTACACCGGGGAGCTGTTTTTT. The encoded protein is CASNWAYTGELFF.

The genes are TRBV30 and TRBJ1-1, with D tentatively TRBD1 (6 bases). V lost 2 bases to trimming and J lost 4 bases, with 8 bases between them. The CDR3 is 12 residues long. Germline values: CDR1 GTSNPN, CDR2 SVGIG (reference sequence). The chain's CDR3 is CAWSLGGTEAFF. DNA for the CDR3: TGTGCCTGGAGTTTAGGGGGCACTGAAGCTTTCTTT.

The chain is built from TRBV5-1 and TRBJ2-5; no definite D call. This CDR3 is built from 16 residues. The V and J ends lost 3 bases and 5 bases respectively, with 20 bases between them. The germline CDR1 and CDR2 sequences are SGHRS and YFSETQ. CDR3 DNA: TGCGCCAGCAGCTCTCATTCCCGCGTCATCGGGGAGACCCAGTACTTC. Translation gives CASSSHSRVIGETQYF.

J is TRBJ1-1 and V is TRBV7-4; 7 bases fit TRBD1. V dropped 3 bases and J dropped 11; count of bases not matched to a gene: 9. The CDR3 is 13 amino acids. The germline V gene encodes CDR1 SGHVT and CDR2 SQSDAQ. The CDR3 here is CASSFHRGPSAFF. For the CDR3, the DNA is TGTGCCAGCAGCTTCCACAGGGGCCCCTCGGCTTTCTTT.

The chain combines TRBV6-6 with TRBJ2-3; D is perhaps TRBD2 (5 bases). The CDR3 runs 13 residues. Trimming shortened V by 4 bases and J by 4 bases, and 9 bases separated the two germline ends. The germline V gene encodes CDR1 MNHNY and CDR2 SVGAGI (reference sequence). This CDR3 is CASSSGIPDTQYF. CDR3 nucleotides: TGTGCCAGCAGTTCGGGGATCCCAGATACGCAGTATTTT.

This clone was seen a single time. The genes are TRBV30 and TRBJ1-4, with a possible D match to TRBD1 (5 bases). This CDR3 comprises 13 residues. The ends were cut back, 3 bases at V and 8 bases at J, with 13 bases in the middle. CDR1 and CDR2 from the germline V gene are GTSNPN and SVGIG (reference sequence). The CDR3 loop reads CAWRGRVGEKLFF. CDR3 DNA: TGTGCCTGGAGAGGCAGGGTTGGGGAAAAACTGTTTTTT.

This rearrangement joins TRBV10-3 to TRBJ2-5, with TRBD2 identical over 8 bases. Looked up from germline, CDR1 is ENHRY and CDR2 is SYGVKD. Unmatched junction bases numbered 4, after V lost 5 bases and J lost 2 bases. The CDR3 has 14 residues. Written as DNA, the CDR3 is TGTGCCATCAGTCCGCGGGGGGTACAAGAGACCCAGTACTTC. Its translation is CAISPRGVQETQYF.

The chain is built from TRBV4-3 and TRBJ2-1; no reliable D call. The CDR3 contains 15 residues. From germline, CDR1 is LGHNA and CDR2 YSLEER. V dropped 4 bases and J dropped 0 bases, with 10 bases sitting between them. The CDR3 DNA is TGCGCCAGCAGCCCCGGCCGGAGCTCCTACAATGAGCAGTTCTTC. Its translation: CASSPGRSSYNEQFF.

The chain couples TRBV27 to TRBJ2-1; 9 nucleotides match TRBD2. Trimming removed 2 bases from V and 4 bases from J; junction bases left unmatched: 12. Germline CDR1 is MNHEY and CDR2 is SMNVEV (reference sequence). This CDR3 has 18 residues. The CDR3 DNA follows: TGTGCCAGCAGTTTAAGGGTCGCGGGGGGGCCGAGGTACAATGAGCAGTTCTTC. Translated: CASSLRVAGGPRYNEQFF.

This clone has just one count. The chain combines TRBV2 with TRBJ1-2; D ambiguous. The CDR3 totals 13 residues. Germline CDR1 SNHLY, CDR2 FYNNEI. V was pared by 6 bases and J by 6 bases, with 14 bases between. The CDR3 bases are TGTGCCAGCAGGATCAGGCGCGGGGATGGCTACACCTTC. This translates into CASRIRRGDGYTF.

The chain combines TRBV11-3 with TRBJ2-3; a possible D gene is TRBD2 (6 bases). This CDR3 is 15 amino acids long. CDR1 is SGHNT and CDR2 is YENEEA in the germline V gene. Trimming removed 4 bases at V and 7 bases at J, with 18 bases between. The CDR3 coding sequence is TGTGCCAGCAGCTCGAGCGGGTCATTGGCGCATACGCAGTATTTT. Its translation: CASSSSGSLAHTQYF.

The chain recombines TRBV6-6 with TRBJ1-2; no firm D call. Germline CDR1 reads MNHNY; CDR2 reads SVGAGI (reference sequence). With 0 bases removed from V and 6 bases from J, the gap between germline ends came to 17 bases. The CDR3 totals 16 residues. The CDR3, as DNA: TGTGCCAGCAGTTACTCGACCTGGAGGAGTGGAAATGGCTACACCTTC. It translates to CASSYSTWRSGNGYTF.